The 10 T cell receptor beta chains below come from one sample, sequenced in a study of T cell responses to AZD1222 COVID-19 vaccine (dated by TCRdb to the early 2020s). Per the publication, the time point label means: baseline before first vaccination. Library method: the immunoSEQ multiplex PCR assay. The source is immuneACCESS, and TCRdb retained only in-frame sequences with V and J called. Part of the clones is not carried over; for the studies checked, unresolved V genes explain less than half of this, and the remainder is unexplained. The sample includes under 300,000 clones, with approximately 93% observed a single time. The ten biggest clones cover 0.5% to 0.7% of the sample. This specimen was peripheral blood, taken on day 0 of AZD1222 vaccination. Receptor source: an adult in good health.

The gene calls are TRBV18 and TRBJ1-4; tentative D call: TRBD1 (5 bases). The CDR3 contains 14 residues. V was shortened by 5 bases and J by 3 bases, with 10 bases between the two germline ends. The germline gives CDR1 KGHSH, CDR2 LQKENI. CDR3 residues: CASSSQGPNEKLFF. The CDR3 DNA follows: TGTGCCAGCTCATCGCAGGGACCTAATGAAAAACTGTTTTTT.

The chain couples TRBV5-6 to TRBJ2-7; D unclear. The CDR3 has 15 amino acids. CDR1 and CDR2 (germline): SGHDT, YYEEEE. Trimming took off 4 bases at V and 0 bases at J, with 14 bases between the two ends. The chain's CDR3 is CASSGVSVSSYEQYF. CDR3 sequence (DNA): TGTGCCAGCAGCGGGGTTTCAGTGAGCTCCTACGAGCAGTACTTC. The variable domain in full, completed from reference TRBV5-6 and TRBJ2-7, reads DAGVTQSPTHLIKTRGQQVTLRCSPKSGHDTVSWYQQALGQGPQFIFQYYEEEERQRGNFPDRFSGHQFPNYSSELNVNALLLGDSALYLCASSGVSVSSYEQYFGPGTRLTVT.

This clone occurred once. The chain couples TRBV6-5 to TRBJ1-5; no firm D call. The V and J ends lost 2 bases and 2 bases respectively, with 13 bases between them. Germline assignment: CDR1 MNHEY and CDR2 SVGAGI. This CDR3 is 16 amino acids long. DNA for the CDR3: TGTGCCAGCAGTTACGGACGGCCCGAAGGCAATCAGCCCCAGCATTTT. Encoded protein: CASSYGRPEGNQPQHF.

This rearrangement joins TRBV5-1 to TRBJ2-7, with TRBD2 matching 14 bases. Germline lookup yields CDR1 SGHRS and CDR2 YFSETQ. This CDR3 is built from 14 residues. V gave up 5 bases and J gave up 5 bases; unmatched junction bases: 3. The CDR3 sequence is CASRGTSGSDEQYF. CDR3 nucleotides: TGCGCCAGCAGGGGGACTAGCGGGAGCGACGAGCAGTACTTC.

J is TRBJ1-1 and V is TRBV28, with D possibly matching TRBD1 (5 bases). Trimming removed 2 bases from V and 4 bases from J, with 11 bases in between. Per the germline V gene, CDR1 is MDHEN and CDR2 is SYDVKM. CDR3 size: 14 residues. CDR3 region: CASSLGGLGTEAFF. DNA of the CDR3: TGTGCCAGCAGTTTAGGGGGTTTGGGCACTGAAGCTTTCTTT.

The gene calls are TRBV15 and TRBJ2-7; D ambiguous. The CDR3 spans 12 residues. The V and J ends lost 3 bases and 6 bases respectively, with 9 bases between them. In germline, CDR1 is LNHNV, CDR2 YYDKDF (reference sequence). This CDR3 is CATSRKAAEQYF. The CDR3 nucleotides are TGTGCCACCAGCAGGAAGGCGGCCGAGCAGTACTTC.

This clone has only one observation. This rearrangement joins TRBV28 to TRBJ2-5, with no clear D. Germline loops: CDR1 MDHEN, CDR2 SYDVKM. V was clipped by 3 bases and J by 2 bases, with 10 bases between them. The CDR3 consists of 14 residues. Here the CDR3 reads CASSFSYAQETQYF. As DNA, the CDR3 is TGTGCCAGCAGTTTTTCCTACGCGCAAGAGACCCAGTACTTC.

DNA for the CDR3: TGTGCCAGCAGCGTAGGCGCAGACCGCTCCTACGAGCAGTACTTC. Translated, it gives CASSVGADRSYEQYF. V and J are TRBV9 and TRBJ2-7; D is unclear. This CDR3 is 15 amino acids long. V was pared by 0 bases and J by 0 bases, with 10 bases between. Germline CDR1 is SGDLS and CDR2 is YYNGEE.

This clone was counted ten times or more. V gene TRBV2 combines with J gene TRBJ2-7; 13 bases fit TRBD2. Germline assignment: CDR1 SNHLY and CDR2 FYNNEI. The V segment lost 6 bases and the J segment 5 bases; nucleotides outside the gene matches: 7. This CDR3 is built from 15 residues. DNA for the CDR3: TGTGCCAGCAGAGCAACTAGCGGGGGGGCCCACGAGCAGTACTTC. Translating it yields CASRATSGGAHEQYF.

This rearrangement joins TRBV24-1 to TRBJ2-3; D perhaps matches TRBD1 (6 bases). The germline V gene encodes CDR1 KGHDR and CDR2 SFDVKD. The CDR3 covers 15 residues. Trimming cost V 5 bases and J 2 bases, with 13 bases left between them. The CDR3 region has the DNA TGTGCCACCAGTGCCAGGACAGAGAACACAGATACGCAGTATTTT. Encoded protein: CATSARTENTDTQYF.